This T cell receptor (beta chain) is from a study of blood T cell repertoires in COVID-19 (TCRdb year 2020). Describing the broader study: The collaborator samples originated in the United States, Italy and Spain and spanned the acute and convalescent phases of COVID-19. The repertoires were made available in a free public database intended to serve as a resource for research on the immune response to SARS-CoV-2. Samples were obtained from the ongoing ImmuneRACE study (first 160 participants) and from 1,000 to 1,500 subjects provided by 6 global collaborators. Sample metadata almost always included a de-identified subject ID, COVID-19 status, age in years and sex. The dataset comprised deeply sampled blood TCRbeta repertoires from subjects exposed to, actively infected with, or recovered from COVID-19. The prospective study material was composed of cDNA or gDNA derived from T cells, B-cell-depleted T cells, or PBMCs. Where available, HLA class I and class II types were obtained from metadata supplied by the sample provider rather than from assay-based typing. Study-level results and caveats: The amount of clinical and demographic metadata varied by source and participant and was provided uncurated.

In the prospective study, participants were roughly 18 to 100 years old, resided in fewer than 25 geographic areas of the United States, and were enrolled through a virtual design. To assign participants to cohorts, the prospective study relied on clinical history that participants themselves reported in a screening survey and a study questionnaire. For ImmuneRACE Cohort 3, a participant was defined as recovered based on two consecutive negative NP/OP PCR tests, clearance by a healthcare professional, or resolution of symptoms. In the prospective study, mobile phlebotomists collected whole blood, serum and a nasopharyngeal or oropharyngeal swab from each participant. Participants in the prospective study had the option to provide additional blood draws and questionnaires over a roughly two-month period. Before DNA extraction, prospective study blood samples were shipped either frozen or at room temperature.

V is cut back by 3 bases and J by 3 bases, with 7 bases in the junction unmatched. The germline V gene (reference sequence) provides CDR1 MNHEY and CDR2 SMNVEV. Including the terminal cysteine and phenylalanine, the CDR3 comprises 15 residues. Just CDR3 DNA is preserved here, 45 bases in frame from base 1. TCRbeta CDR3 regions were amplified from genomic DNA using the immunoSEQ Assay, a bias-controlled multiplex PCR. As for how the authors treated the data: The number of nucleated cells in each sample was estimated by amplification of reference gene primers within the assay. To quantify the absolute abundance of each unique TCRbeta CDR3 rearrangement, sequence reads were collapsed and filtered. Productive Simpson clonality was computed per sample as the square root of Simpson's diversity index over productive rearrangements. Drawn from immuneACCESS, this table holds only the in-frame rearrangements with V and J called that TCRdb kept. Clones are partly lost; checked studies trace under half to an unresolved V gene and leave the rest unexplained. For V, J and clone size, that table is used; D and trimming come from the DNA. Within this sample are some 300,000 clones, with about nine tenths of them counted one time only. The ten largest clonotypes hold about 9.9% of the sample.

Points on this clone: Its antigen is unknown. Nothing much larger sits one base from this clone, and base qualities are not available.

The origin of this receptor is a woman in her 40s who had recovered from COVID-19. The rearrangement joined TRBV27 to TRBJ2-7; the junction holds 8 bases that match TRBD1. Specimen: PBMCs or T cells enriched from blood (not recorded which). CDR3 sequence: CASSLGDRRGYEQYF. The sequence in DNA is TGTGCCAGCAGTTTGGGGGACAGGCGAGGCTACGAGCAGTACTTC.